This TCR beta chain was recorded in a study of blood T cell repertoires in COVID-19 (TCRdb year 2020). As for the study more broadly: Samples from collaborators originated in the United States, Italy and Spain and spanned both the acute and convalescent phases of COVID-19. Where HLA class I and class II types were available, the types were taken from metadata supplied by the sample provider, not from assay-based typing. Nearly every sample came with metadata listing a de-identified subject ID, COVID-19 status, age in years and sex. The repertoires were released in a freely available public database intended as a resource for research on the immune response to SARS-CoV-2. Deeply sampled blood TCRbeta repertoires from subjects exposed to, actively infected with, or recovered from COVID-19 were included in the dataset. The prospective study material was composed of cDNA or gDNA derived from T cells, B-cell-depleted T cells, or PBMCs. The samples were drawn from two sources: the first 160 participants of the ongoing ImmuneRACE study, and 950 to 1,500 subjects contributed by 6 global collaborators. Study-wide findings and limitations: How much clinical and demographic metadata was included differed by source and by participant, and the metadata was provided uncurated.

Whole blood was collected in K2EDTA tubes by collaborating institutions according to the institutions' own protocols. For TCRbeta analysis, collaborators shipped samples as frozen whole blood, isolated PBMCs, or DNA extracted from either of those sample types. A distance of 12 bases separates the germline ends of V and J, which lose 7 bases and 6 bases respectively. The germline V gene sets CDR1 to SNHLY and CDR2 to FYNNEI. The CDR3, from cysteine to phenylalanine, totals 12 residues. Only the CDR3 DNA is retained, 36 bases long and in frame from the first base. As for this clone: There is no known antigen for this receptor. Per-base qualities were not stored, and no clone one base away is much larger.

The immunoSEQ Assay, a bias-controlled multiplex PCR, was used to amplify TCRbeta CDR3 regions from genomic DNA. The paper's processing steps were these. The number of nucleated cells in each sample was estimated by amplification of reference gene primers within the assay. To quantify the absolute abundance of each unique TCRbeta CDR3 rearrangement, sequence reads were collapsed and filtered. For each sample, productive Simpson clonality was calculated as the square root of Simpson's diversity index across productive rearrangements. Entries here come from immuneACCESS through TCRdb and include only in-frame sequences with V and J called. Some clones fail to appear in such tables; in the studies checked, an unresolved V gene covers under half of the shortfall, and the cause of the remainder is unknown. For V, J and clone size, that table is used; D and trimming come from the DNA. Across this sample there are fewer than 40,000 clones, with over 75% seen only once. Clones ranked in the top ten supply more than 30% of the sample.

This TCR came from a man older than 75 with active or convalescent COVID-19. Here the chain combines TRBV2 and TRBJ1-1; TRBD1 could be the D gene, as 6 bases match. The sample comprised peripheral blood. The CDR3 protein is CASMGTGSEAFF. In nucleotide form, the sequence is TGTGCCAGCATGGGAACAGGGTCTGAAGCTTTCTTT.